This TCR beta chain appears in the sequencing data of a study of molecular identifiers for immune sequencing clone quantification. Using 10%, 30% or 50% RNA, naive CD8 libraries were derived from roughly 20,000 to 1,000,000 sorted cells. The CDR3 has 13 amino acids. V lost 3 bases and J lost 6, with 12 bases in between. Per germline, CDR1 ENHRY and CDR2 SYGVKD. For bulk TCR libraries, previously described methods and listed TCR primers were used. MiXCR, applied by TCRdb to the PCR reads, yields one record per CDR3 protein. The sample records approximately 630,000 distinct CDR3 sequences, about 25% being singletons.

The specimen was naive CD8+ T cells from blood, with Jurkat cell RNA spiked in. Subset denoted: FACS-sorted CD8+CD4-CCR7+CD45RA+ naive T cells. The chain employs TRBV10-3 and TRBJ2-7; TRBD1 might be the D (6 bases). The receptor's source is a human donor in good health. Some libraries in this study had Jurkat cell RNA spiked in. CDR3: CAISDGTSPEQYF. In DNA, the CDR3 is TGTGCCATCAGTGACGGGACAAGTCCCGAGCAGTACTTC.